These 27 T cell receptor beta chains were all obtained from the same sample, sequenced in a study of Graves' ophthalmopathy and Graves' hyperthyroidism. Researchers took RNA transcripts and amplified TCR beta CDR3 regions from them. RT-PCR was first run with HTBI primers, then multiplex PCR in a second round. TCRdb reanalysed the multiplex PCR reads using MiXCR and keeps one entry per CDR3 protein. The sample lists 450,000 or so distinct CDR3 sequences; around an eighth were seen once. Sequencing was performed on blood. The receptor set was obtained from a woman in her 30s with Graves' ophthalmopathy.

This clonotype came up a few times. The chain recombines TRBV6-1 with TRBJ2-3; no reliable D call. The CDR3 has 11 amino acids. The germline gives CDR1 MNHNS, CDR2 SASEGT. V was pared by 6 bases and J by 5 bases, with 6 bases between. The CDR3 DNA reads TGTGCCAGCAGCTCCGAAGATACGCAGTATTTT. It yields the protein CASSSEDTQYF.

This clonotype was detected many times. V and J are TRBV7-8 and TRBJ2-2; 8 bases line up with TRBD2. Germline CDR1 reads SGHVS; CDR2 reads FQNEAQ. This CDR3 has 16 amino acids. Trimming at V came to 5 bases and at J to 3 bases, leaving 8 bases not matched to a gene. CDR3 sequence: CASSGTGTRYTGELFF. The CDR3 DNA sequence: TGTGCCAGCAGCGGGACCGGGACTAGATACACCGGGGAGCTGTTTTTT. The whole variable domain, remainder taken from reference TRBV7-8 and TRBJ2-2, is GAGVSQSPRYKVAKRGQDVALRCDPISGHVSLFWYQQALGQGPEFLTYFQNEAQLDKSGLPSDRFFAERPEGSVSTLKIQRTQQEDSAVYLCASSGTGTRYTGELFFGEGSRLTVL.

For this clonotype: One base away lies a much larger clone, so this may be a sequencing read error. J is TRBJ2-2 and V is TRBV7-6; TRBD1 matches at 7 bases. The CDR3 spans 15 residues. Germline V lookup: CDR1 SGHVS, CDR2 FNYEAQ. CDR3 region: CASSPTGANTGELCF. In nucleotides, the CDR3 is TGTGCCAGCAGCCCTACAGGGGCGAACACCGGGGAGCTGTGTTTT.

This clonotype came up many times. The CDR3: CASSLLAVQETQYF. In nucleotides, the CDR3 is TGTGCCAGCAGTTTGCTAGCGGTCCAAGAGACCCAGTACTTC. The chain recombines TRBV28 with TRBJ2-5, with 7 bases fitting TRBD2. V was pared by 3 bases and J by 1 base, with 2 bases of the junction left unmatched. The CDR3 runs 14 residues. Germline CDR1 is MDHEN and CDR2 is SYDVKM.

The chain uses TRBV2 and TRBJ1-1, with a tentative D call TRBD1 (5 bases). This CDR3 has 14 residues. The V end lost 6 bases, the J end lost 2 bases, and 13 bases lay between the germline ends. Germline V gene sequence: CDR1 SNHLY, CDR2 FYNNEI. The CDR3 reads CASRAGTDNTEAFF. CDR3 sequence (DNA): TGTGCCAGCAGGGCCGGGACGGATAACACTGAAGCTTTCTTT. Full variable domain (outside the CDR3, taken from reference TRBV2 and TRBJ1-1): EPEVTQTPSHQVTQMGQEVILRCVPISNHLYFYWYRQILGQKVEFLVSFYNNEISEKSEIFDDQFSVERPDGSNFTLKIRSTKLEDSAMYFCASRAGTDNTEAFFGQGTRLTVV.

This clonotype was recorded at least ten times. V is TRBV27 and J is TRBJ1-2; D ambiguous. V gave up 7 bases and J gave up 0 bases, with 12 bases separating them. Germline CDR1 MNHEY, CDR2 SMNVEV (reference sequence). This CDR3 has 14 residues. The CDR3 bases are TGTGCCAGCACCCCCGCGGGAGCTAACTATGGCTACACCTTC. Protein sequence: CASTPAGANYGYTF.

This clonotype showed up just a few times. This may come from a read error, since a much larger clone is one base off. This chain uses TRBV13 with TRBJ2-5; possibly TRBD2 for D (7 bases). Germline V gene sequence: CDR1 PRHDT, CDR2 FYEKMQ (reference sequence). The CDR3 loop spans 14 amino acids. The DNA for the CDR3 is TGTGCCAGCAGCAGGGGGGACTATCAAGAGACCAAGTACTTC. It is translated as CASSRGDYQETKYF.

A note on this clonotype: A much larger clone differs by one base, so this may be a read error. The conserved phenylalanine or tryptophan normally closing the CDR3 is absent here, so this likely arose from a read error. V is TRBV28 and J is TRBJ2-7; D is perhaps TRBD2 (6 bases). Trimming pared 6 bases from V and 9 bases from J, leaving 21 bases between. The CDR3 extends over 14 amino acids. Germline values: CDR1 MDHEN, CDR2 SYDVKM. The CDR3 is CASSPSGERHGQYY. CDR3 nucleotides: TGTGCCAGCAGCCCCTCGGGGGAACGGCACGGGCAGTACTAC.

The table lists this clonotype with many counts. The chain links TRBV27 to TRBJ2-5; D uncertain. Germline V CDR1 and CDR2: MNHEY, SMNVEV (reference sequence). V was clipped by 2 bases and J by 0 bases, with 4 bases between them. This CDR3 is 13 amino acids long. CDR3 sequence reads: CASSLLDQETQYF. As DNA, the CDR3 is TGTGCCAGCAGTTTACTAGACCAAGAGACCCAGTACTTC.

This clonotype was counted many times. The V gene is TRBV4-1, the J gene TRBJ1-2; D may be TRBD1 (6 bases). This CDR3 contains 15 residues. V lost 5 bases and J 6 bases, leaving 19 bases between the germline ends. Germline assignment: CDR1 MGHRA and CDR2 YSYEKL. CDR3: CASSLSRGAGDGYTF. In DNA, the CDR3 is TGCGCCAGCAGCTTATCGCGGGGGGCAGGCGATGGCTACACCTTC.

This clonotype showed up many times. The chain has TRBV27 and TRBJ2-7; 7 bases align to TRBD2. CDR1 and CDR2 from the germline V gene are MNHEY and SMNVEV (reference sequence). The junction had 6 bases not matched to a gene; V was cut back by 2 bases and J by 2 bases. The CDR3 runs 15 residues. The CDR3 reads CASSLTGGSTYEQYF. The DNA of the CDR3 is TGTGCCAGCAGTTTAACGGGCGGGAGTACCTACGAGCAGTACTTC.

The table lists this clonotype with many counts. J is TRBJ2-2 and V is TRBV7-6, with D possibly being TRBD2 (6 bases). Trimming cost V 3 bases and J 6 bases, with 11 bases left between them. Germline V CDR1 and CDR2: SGHVS, FNYEAQ. The CDR3 is made up of 14 amino acids. This CDR3 reads CASSLGAGSGELFF. For the CDR3, the DNA is TGTGCCAGCAGCTTGGGTGCGGGGTCCGGGGAGCTGTTTTTT. The whole variable domain, remainder taken from reference TRBV7-6 and TRBJ2-2, is GAGVSQSPRYKVTKRGQDVALRCDPISGHVSLYWYRQALGQGPEFLTYFNYEAQQDKSGLPNDRFSAERPEGSISTLTIQRTEQRDSAMYRCASSLGAGSGELFFGEGSRLTVL.

This clonotype was found many times. This sequence joins TRBV4-2 and TRBJ2-5; TRBD2 matches 8 bases. The germline V gene has CDR1 LGHNA and CDR2 YNFKEQ. The trim removed 4 bases at V and 7 bases at J, leaving 20 bases unmatched. The CDR3 sequence is 18 residues long. The CDR3 region is CASSRTDTQRGPRGTQYF. CDR3 nucleotides: TGTGCCAGCAGCCGAACCGATACCCAGCGGGGGCCCCGGGGGACCCAGTACTTC.

This clonotype was seen at least ten times. The chain couples TRBV5-1 to TRBJ2-5, with 8 bases aligning to TRBD2. The V gene's germline CDR1 is SGHRS and CDR2 YFSETQ. The V gene end was trimmed by 0 bases and the J gene end by 5 bases; junction bases not matched to a gene: 3. The CDR3 is made up of 14 amino acids. CDR3 nucleotides: TGCGCCAGCAGCTTGGAACAGCGGGGGGAGACCCAGTACTTC. Translation: CASSLEQRGETQYF.

This clonotype was seen repeatedly, ten times or more. The chain has TRBV28 and TRBJ1-6; D unresolved. The V gene lost 6 bases and the J gene lost 5 bases, with 14 bases spanning the gap. CDR1 is MDHEN and CDR2 is SYDVKM in the germline V gene. The CDR3 is made up of 15 amino acids. CDR3 in DNA: TGTGCCAGCAGCTCCTCCGGGCTCCATAATTCACCCCTCCACTTT. It yields the protein CASSSSGLHNSPLHF.

This clonotype came up many times. The genes are TRBV6-5 and TRBJ1-2, with D perhaps matching TRBD1 (5 bases). CDR1 and CDR2 from the germline V gene are MNHEY and SVGAGI. This CDR3 is built from 12 residues. V was trimmed by 2 bases and J by 7 bases, leaving 8 bases between them. In DNA, the CDR3 is TGTGCCAGCAGTTACGGGGGTACTGGCTACACCTTC. Translation: CASSYGGTGYTF.

The gene calls are TRBV11-2 and TRBJ2-2; D remains ambiguous. This CDR3 has 17 residues. CDR1 and CDR2 (germline): SGHAT, FQNNGV. The V and J ends lost 2 bases and 1 base respectively, with 14 bases between them. This chain's CDR3 is CASSLSLTTGNTGELFF. The CDR3, as DNA: TGTGCCAGCAGCTTATCACTCACAACCGGGAACACCGGGGAGCTGTTTTTT.

This clonotype was seen ten or more times. The chain has TRBV11-1 and TRBJ2-2, with 11 bases that match TRBD2. CDR3 length: 17 amino acids. Germline values: CDR1 SGHAT, CDR2 FQDESV (reference sequence). V lost 2 bases to trimming and J lost 4 bases; unmatched junction nucleotides: 6. As DNA, the CDR3 is TGTGCCAGCAGCTTAATAGCGGGAGGGCCCTTCACCGGGGAGCTGTTTTTT. This sequence encodes CASSLIAGGPFTGELFF.

The sample holds many counts of this clonotype. DNA of the CDR3: TGTGCCATCAGTGAGAGGACGACAGCGGGTGAAGCTTTCTTT. Amino acids: CAISERTTAGEAFF. The gene calls are TRBV10-3 and TRBJ1-1; D may be TRBD1 (5 bases). CDR1 is ENHRY, CDR2 SYGVKD, per germline. Between the trimmed V and J ends, which lost 2 bases and 7 bases, there was a span of 14 bases. CDR3 size: 14 residues.

This clonotype was seen at least ten times. The rearrangement joins TRBV4-2 to TRBJ1-2; TRBD1 matches at 8 bases. Germline V gene sequence: CDR1 LGHNA, CDR2 YNFKEQ. V lost 5 bases to trimming and J lost 0 bases; unmatched junction nucleotides: 17. The CDR3 is made up of 19 amino acids. CDR3 sequence reads: CASSEPPGQASPTNYGYTF. CDR3 nucleotides: TGTGCCAGCAGCGAACCCCCGGGACAGGCTTCCCCTACTAACTATGGCTACACCTTC.

This clonotype was observed at least ten times. This chain links TRBV12-3 or TRBV12-4 with TRBJ1-5; no clear D gene. Trimming took off 3 bases at V and 0 bases at J, with 12 bases between the two ends. The CDR3 runs 16 residues. The CDR3 nucleotides read TGTGCCAGCAGTTTGAGTAGGGAGTATAGCAATCAGCCCCAGCATTTT. As protein: CASSLSREYSNQPQHF.

This chain links TRBV12-3 or TRBV12-4 with TRBJ1-5; TRBD1 might be the D (5 bases). CDR3 length: 13 residues. With 4 bases removed from V and 6 bases from J, the gap between germline ends came to 10 bases. The CDR3 DNA sequence: TGTGCCAGCAGTTGGGGGGGTCTTCAGCCCCAGCATTTT. It yields the protein CASSWGGLQPQHF.

This chain links TRBV5-1 with TRBJ2-7; D uncertain. Germline loops: CDR1 SGHRS, CDR2 YFSETQ. The CDR3 consists of 14 residues. Trimming stripped 1 base from V and 5 bases from J, with 13 bases between. The CDR3 is CASSLSPGAHEQYF. The DNA of the CDR3 is TGCGCCAGCAGCTTGTCCCCGGGCGCCCACGAGCAGTACTTC.

This clonotype came up many times. V is TRBV12-3 or TRBV12-4 and J is TRBJ1-2; weak D call: TRBD1 (6 bases). V was pared by 7 bases and J by 5 bases, with 14 bases between. The CDR3 runs to 13 residues. The CDR3 loop reads CASKTSGQYGYTF. The CDR3, as DNA: TGTGCCAGCAAGACTTCAGGACAGTATGGCTACACCTTC.

This clonotype was seen at least ten times. The chain uses TRBV10-3 and TRBJ1-2; the D is unclear. Germline V gene data show CDR1 as ENHRY and CDR2 as SYGVKD. V was pared by 2 bases and J by 4 bases, with 26 bases between. CDR3 length: 19 amino acids. The CDR3 coding sequence is TGTGCCATCAGTGAGCCCACACGAGAAGGTTTGCCACAAGGCTATGGCTACACCTTC. Its translation is CAISEPTREGLPQGYGYTF.

This clonotype was recorded many times. The chain employs TRBV29-1 and TRBJ2-7, with D hard to call. The CDR3 spans 15 residues. Germline CDR1 SQVTM, CDR2 ANQGSEA. Trimming left V 0 bases short and J 1 base short, with 13 bases between. DNA for the CDR3: TGCAGCGTTGAAGATGAAAGGGTGGGTTCCTACGAGCAGTACTTC. Translating it yields CSVEDERVGSYEQYF.

V is TRBV28 and J is TRBJ2-7; D gene uncertain. Germline CDR1 MDHEN, CDR2 SYDVKM. CDR3 length: 12 residues. The V gene lost 5 bases and the J gene lost 3 bases, with 8 bases spanning the gap. The DNA for the CDR3 is TGTGCCAGCAGTCCACACTACTACGAGCAGTACTTC. Encoded protein: CASSPHYYEQYF.